This T cell receptor beta chain was profiled in a study of blood T cell repertoires in COVID-19. V was pared by 4 bases and J by 6 bases, with 14 bases between. Germline loops: CDR1 MNHEY, CDR2 SMNVEV (reference sequence). CDR3 length equals 14 residues. Per the original methods: Reference gene primer amplification yielded estimated nucleated cell counts. The repertoire was sequenced with immunoSEQ multiplex PCR; TCRdb's copy has only in-frame clones and lacks some. Clonal size and the V and J genes are those of that table, whereas D and trimming came from the DNA. The table lists some 190,000 clones, about 85% of them singletons.

The sample consisted of peripheral blood. The chain carries TRBV27 and TRBJ2-3; tentatively, D is TRBD1 (7 bases). This TCR came from an elderly man with COVID-19, enrolled during active disease. As DNA, the CDR3 is TGTGCCAGCAGTTCCAGGGGGGAGAAGGATACGCAGTATTTT. It encodes CASSSRGEKDTQYF.